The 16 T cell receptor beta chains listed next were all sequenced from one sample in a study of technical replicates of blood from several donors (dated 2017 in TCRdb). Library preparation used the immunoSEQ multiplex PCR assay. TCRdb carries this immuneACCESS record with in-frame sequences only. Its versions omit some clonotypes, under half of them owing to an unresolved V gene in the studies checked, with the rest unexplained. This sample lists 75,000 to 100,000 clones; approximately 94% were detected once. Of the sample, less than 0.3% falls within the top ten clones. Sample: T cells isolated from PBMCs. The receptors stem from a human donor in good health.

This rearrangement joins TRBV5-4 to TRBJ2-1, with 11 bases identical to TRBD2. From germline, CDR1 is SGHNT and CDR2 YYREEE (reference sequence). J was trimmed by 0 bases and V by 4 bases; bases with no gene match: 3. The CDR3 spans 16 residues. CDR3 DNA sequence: TGTGCCAGCAGCATTGGGACTAGCGGCTCCTACAATGAGCAGTTCTTC. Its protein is CASSIGTSGSYNEQFF.

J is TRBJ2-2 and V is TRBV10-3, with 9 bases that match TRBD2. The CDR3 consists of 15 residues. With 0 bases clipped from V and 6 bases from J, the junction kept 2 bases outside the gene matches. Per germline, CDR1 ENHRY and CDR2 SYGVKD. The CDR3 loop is CAISESAGGSGELFF. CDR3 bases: TGTGCCATCAGTGAGTCGGCGGGAGGGTCCGGGGAGCTGTTTTTT.

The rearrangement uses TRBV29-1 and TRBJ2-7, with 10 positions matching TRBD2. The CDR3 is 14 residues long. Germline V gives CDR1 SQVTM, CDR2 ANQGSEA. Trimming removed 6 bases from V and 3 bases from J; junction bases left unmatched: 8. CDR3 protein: CSVAFSSGSYEQYF. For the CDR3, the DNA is TGCAGCGTGGCCTTTTCTAGCGGGAGCTACGAGCAGTACTTC.

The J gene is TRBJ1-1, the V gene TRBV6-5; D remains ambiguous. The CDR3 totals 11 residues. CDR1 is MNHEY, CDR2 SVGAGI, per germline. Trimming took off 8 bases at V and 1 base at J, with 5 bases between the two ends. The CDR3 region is CASRENTEAFF. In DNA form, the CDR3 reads TGTGCCAGCCGAGAGAACACTGAAGCTTTCTTT.

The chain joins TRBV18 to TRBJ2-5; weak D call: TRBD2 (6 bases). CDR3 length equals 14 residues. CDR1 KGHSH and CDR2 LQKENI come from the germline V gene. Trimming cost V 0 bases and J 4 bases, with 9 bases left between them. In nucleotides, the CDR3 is TGTGCCAGCTCACCACCACCCGGGGGAGAGACCCAGTACTTC. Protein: CASSPPPGGETQYF.

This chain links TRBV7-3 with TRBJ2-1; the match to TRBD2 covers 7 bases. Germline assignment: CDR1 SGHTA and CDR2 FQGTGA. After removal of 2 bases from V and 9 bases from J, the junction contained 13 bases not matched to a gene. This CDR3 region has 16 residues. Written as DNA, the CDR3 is TGTGCCAGCAGCTTAGGACCGGGGGGTACTAACGGTGAGCAGTTCTTC. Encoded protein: CASSLGPGGTNGEQFF.

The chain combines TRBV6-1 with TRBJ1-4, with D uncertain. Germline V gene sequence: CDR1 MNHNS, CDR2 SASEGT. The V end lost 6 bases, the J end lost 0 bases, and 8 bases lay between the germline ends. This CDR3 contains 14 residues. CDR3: CASSRSSTNEKLFF. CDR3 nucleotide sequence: TGTGCCAGCAGCAGATCATCAACTAATGAAAAACTGTTTTTT.

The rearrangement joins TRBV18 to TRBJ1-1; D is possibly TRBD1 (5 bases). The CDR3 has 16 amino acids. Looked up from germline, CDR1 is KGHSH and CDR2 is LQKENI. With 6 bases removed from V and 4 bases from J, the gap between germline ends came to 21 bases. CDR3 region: CASSNGIAGVGTEAFF. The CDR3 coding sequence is TGTGCCAGCTCGAATGGGATAGCGGGGGTCGGCACTGAAGCTTTCTTT.

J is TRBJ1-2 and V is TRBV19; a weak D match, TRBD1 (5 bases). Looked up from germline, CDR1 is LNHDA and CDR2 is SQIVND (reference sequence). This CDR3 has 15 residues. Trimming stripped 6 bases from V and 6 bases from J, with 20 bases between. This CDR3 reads CASSPSWGYRDGYTF. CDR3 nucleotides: TGTGCCAGTAGCCCATCCTGGGGCTACCGGGATGGCTACACCTTC.

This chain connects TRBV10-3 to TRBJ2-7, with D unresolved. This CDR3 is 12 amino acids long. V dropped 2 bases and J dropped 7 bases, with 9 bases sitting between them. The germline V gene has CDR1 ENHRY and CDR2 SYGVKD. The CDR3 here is CAISEGWSEQYF. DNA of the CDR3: TGTGCCATCAGTGAGGGATGGAGTGAGCAGTACTTC.

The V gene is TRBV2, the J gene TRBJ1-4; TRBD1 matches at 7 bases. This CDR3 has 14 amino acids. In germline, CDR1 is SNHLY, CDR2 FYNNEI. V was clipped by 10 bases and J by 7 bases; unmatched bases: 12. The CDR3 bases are TGTGCCACCAATCCATTAGACAGGGCTGAAAAACTGTTTTTT. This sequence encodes CATNPLDRAEKLFF.

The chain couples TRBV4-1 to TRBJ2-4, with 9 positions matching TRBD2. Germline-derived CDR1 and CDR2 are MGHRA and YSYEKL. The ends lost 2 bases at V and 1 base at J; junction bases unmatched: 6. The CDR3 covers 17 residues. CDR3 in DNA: TGCGCCAGCAGCCAATTAGCGGGGGCCTGGGCCAAAAACATTCAGTACTTC. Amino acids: CASSQLAGAWAKNIQYF.

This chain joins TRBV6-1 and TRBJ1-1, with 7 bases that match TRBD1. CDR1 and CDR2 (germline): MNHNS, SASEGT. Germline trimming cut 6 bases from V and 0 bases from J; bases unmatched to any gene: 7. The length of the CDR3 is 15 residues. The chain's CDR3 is CASSPRGDLNTEAFF. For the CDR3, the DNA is TGTGCCAGCAGCCCCAGGGGGGACCTGAACACTGAAGCTTTCTTT.

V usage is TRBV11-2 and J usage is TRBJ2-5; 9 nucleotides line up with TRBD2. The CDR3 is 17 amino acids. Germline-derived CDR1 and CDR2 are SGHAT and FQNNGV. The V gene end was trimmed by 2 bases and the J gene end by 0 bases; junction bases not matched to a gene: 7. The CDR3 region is CASSLQRGAPNQETQYF. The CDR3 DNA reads TGTGCCAGCAGCTTACAGCGGGGGGCCCCCAACCAAGAGACCCAGTACTTC.

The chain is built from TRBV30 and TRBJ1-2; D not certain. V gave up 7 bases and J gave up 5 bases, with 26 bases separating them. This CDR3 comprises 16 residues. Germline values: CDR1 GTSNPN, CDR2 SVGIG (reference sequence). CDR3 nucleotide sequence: TGTGCCTACAAACCGCACATACTCCGAGACAATTATGGCTACACCTTC. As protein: CAYKPHILRDNYGYTF.

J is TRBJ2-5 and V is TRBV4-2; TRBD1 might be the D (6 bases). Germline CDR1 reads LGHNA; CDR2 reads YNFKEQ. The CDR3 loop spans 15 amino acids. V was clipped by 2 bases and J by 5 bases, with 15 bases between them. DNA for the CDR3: TGTGCCAGCAGCCAAAACTTCAGGGGTCAGGAGACCCAGTACTTC. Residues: CASSQNFRGQETQYF.